The entry below gives a single T cell receptor beta chain sequence along with its context. The data derive from a study of blood T cell repertoires in COVID-19. Generated by immunoSEQ multiplex PCR, the TCRdb table keeps only in-frame clones and is missing some. Of approximately 330,000 clones in the sample, 80% to 90% are singletons; the top ten hold roughly a tenth. V lost 4 bases to trimming and J lost 0 bases; unmatched junction nucleotides: 15. The length of the CDR3 is 18 residues. Germline-derived CDR1 and CDR2 are ENHRY and SYGVKD. V usage is TRBV10-3 and J usage is TRBJ2-7, with 7 bases identical to TRBD2. The TCR sequence derives from a man aged 30 to 39 with COVID-19, enrolled during active disease. The sample consisted of peripheral blood. CDR3 DNA sequence: TGTGCCATCAGTGGAGGGATGAGAAAAGCGGGGATCTCCTACGAGCAGTACTTC. It yields the protein CAISGGMRKAGISYEQYF.